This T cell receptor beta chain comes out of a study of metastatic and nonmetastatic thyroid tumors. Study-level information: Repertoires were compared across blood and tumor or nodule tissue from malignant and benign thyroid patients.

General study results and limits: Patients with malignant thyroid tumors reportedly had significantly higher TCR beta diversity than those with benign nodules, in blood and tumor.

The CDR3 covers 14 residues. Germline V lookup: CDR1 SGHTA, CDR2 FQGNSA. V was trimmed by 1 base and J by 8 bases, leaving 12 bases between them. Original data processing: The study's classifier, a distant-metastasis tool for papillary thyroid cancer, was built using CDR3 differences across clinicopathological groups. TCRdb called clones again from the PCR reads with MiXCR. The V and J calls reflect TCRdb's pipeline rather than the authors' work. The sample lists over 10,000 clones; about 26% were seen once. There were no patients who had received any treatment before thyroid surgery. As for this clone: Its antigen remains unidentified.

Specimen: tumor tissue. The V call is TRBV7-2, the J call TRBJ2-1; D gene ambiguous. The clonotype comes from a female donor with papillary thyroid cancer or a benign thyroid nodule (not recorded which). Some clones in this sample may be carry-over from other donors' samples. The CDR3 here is CASSLGYPEHEQFF. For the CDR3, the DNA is TGTGCCAGCAGCTTAGGCTATCCGGAACATGAGCAGTTCTTC.